The rows below give T cell receptor beta chains drawn from one sample of a study of CD8 T cells in ankylosing spondylitis. TCRdb reanalysed the 5' RACE reads using MiXCR and keeps one entry per CDR3 protein. The table records approximately 300,000 distinct CDR3 sequences, roughly 8% of them present only once. Source material: blood, either unsorted or a sorted T cell fraction (not recorded which). Every receptor here comes from a male donor with ankylosing spondylitis. Both conserved end residues are part of each CDR3. A D gene is named only where the DNA matches it firmly. For some rows the clone size is stated as once, few or many, or as a class when expanded; others skip it.

TRBJ2-7	14	few	NA	TRBV6-1	CASKSGLGSYEQYF	TGTGCCAGCAAGTCCGGTCTGGGCTCCTACGAGCAGTACTTC
TRBJ2-1	19	NA	TRBD2	TRBV5-6	CAISTIRLAGVLSYNEQFF	TGTGCCATCAGCACAATCCGACTAGCGGGAGTTCTATCCTACAATGAGCAGTTCTTC
TRBJ2-5	15	few	NA	TRBV12-3/TRBV12-4	CASSFGSGDLETQYF	TGTGCCAGCAGTTTCGGGTCCGGGGATTTGGAGACCCAGTACTTC
TRBJ2-1	13	NA	NA	TRBV29-1	CSVVRQNYNEQFF	TGCAGCGTTGTACGGCAGAACTACAATGAGCAGTTCTTC
TRBJ2-7	13	NA	NA	TRBV5-5	CASSPGMAYEQYF	TGTGCCAGCAGCCCTGGAATGGCCTACGAGCAGTACTTC
TRBJ2-3	15	few	TRBD2	TRBV7-3	CASSPGLAGSDTQYF	TGTGCCAGCAGCCCGGGACTAGCGGGATCAGATACGCAGTATTTT
TRBJ2-7	18	many	TRBD2	TRBV4-1	CASSQDLGGTSVSYEQYF	TGCGCCAGCAGCCAAGATTTGGGAGGGACTAGCGTCTCCTACGAGCAGTACTTC
TRBJ2-7	13	NA	NA	TRBV29-1	CSAEGGKSYEQYF	TGCAGCGCCGAGGGCGGTAAGTCCTACGAGCAGTACTTC
TRBJ2-1	15	NA	NA	TRBV12-3/TRBV12-4	CASSLSTAALNEQFF	TGTGCCAGCAGTTTGAGCACCGCTGCCCTCAATGAGCAGTTCTTC
TRBJ2-2	15	NA	TRBD2	TRBV19	CASSQVREWDVELFF	TGTGCCAGTAGTCAGGTGCGGGAGTGGGATGTGGAGCTGTTTTTT
TRBJ2-3	13	few	NA	TRBV20-1	CSASLIGTPSQYF	TGCAGTGCTAGTTTGATCGGGACACCCTCGCAGTATTTT
TRBJ2-6	20	NA	TRBD1	TRBV11-1	CASSQSTGTGVLSGANVLTF	TGTGCCAGCAGTCAAAGTACCGGGACAGGAGTCCTCTCTGGGGCCAACGTCCTGACTTTC